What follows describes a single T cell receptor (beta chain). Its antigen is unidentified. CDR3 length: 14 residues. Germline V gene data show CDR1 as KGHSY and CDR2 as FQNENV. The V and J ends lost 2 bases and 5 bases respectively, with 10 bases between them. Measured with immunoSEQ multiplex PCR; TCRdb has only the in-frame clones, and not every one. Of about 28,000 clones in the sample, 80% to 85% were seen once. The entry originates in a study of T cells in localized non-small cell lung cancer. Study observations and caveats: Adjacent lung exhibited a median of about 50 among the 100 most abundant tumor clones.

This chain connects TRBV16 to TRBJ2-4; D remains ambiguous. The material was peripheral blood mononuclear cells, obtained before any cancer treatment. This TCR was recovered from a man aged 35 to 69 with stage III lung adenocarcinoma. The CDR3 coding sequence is TGTGCCAGCAGCCAAAAGTACTGGGAAAACATTCAGTACTTC. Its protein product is CASSQKYWENIQYF.